The 7 T cell receptor beta chains in this list originate from one sample, sequenced in a study of lymphopenia after photon versus proton radiotherapy. The protocol was immunoSEQ multiplex PCR, while the TCRdb copy is restricted to in-frame clones and leaves out a portion. Among some 20,000 clones listed, roughly four fifths were seen once. The sample consisted of peripheral blood, taken from a patient treated with photon-based radiotherapy. The receptors were sampled from a woman between 50 and 59 years old with pancreatic cancer.

The V and J genes are TRBV5-6 and TRBJ2-7; a possible D gene is TRBD1 (5 bases). V dropped 3 bases and J dropped 3 bases, with 13 bases sitting between them. CDR3 length equals 14 residues. CDR1 SGHDT and CDR2 YYEEEE come from the germline V gene. In DNA form, the CDR3 reads TGTGCCAGCAGCTCCGACAGCTACAGCTACGAGCAGTACTTC. Protein: CASSSDSYSYEQYF.

The gene calls are TRBV28 and TRBJ2-3; TRBD1 matches at 8 bases. V shed 3 bases, J shed 1 base, and the junction held 6 bases outside the gene matches. CDR3 length: 16 residues. Germline V gene lookup returns CDR1 MDHEN and CDR2 SYDVKM. CDR3 loop: CASSFPSGQGTDTQYF. CDR3 bases: TGTGCCAGCAGTTTCCCCTCGGGACAGGGCACAGATACGCAGTATTTT.

The chain uses TRBV21-1 and TRBJ2-2; the D segment call TRBD2 is taken from the table without a DNA check. TRBV21-1 represents a pseudogene. This CDR3 has 20 residues. The CDR3 sequence is CASSKVGTSGRWEVTGELFF. The CDR3 DNA sequence: TGTGCCAGCAGCAAAGTAGGGACTAGCGGGAGGTGGGAGGTCACCGGGGAGCTGTTTTTT.

The V call is TRBV5-5, the J call TRBJ1-5; D may be TRBD1 (6 bases). From germline, CDR1 is SGHKS and CDR2 YYEKEE (reference sequence). The CDR3 has 18 amino acids. V was clipped by 4 bases and J by 3 bases, with 23 bases between them. The DNA for the CDR3 is TGTGCCAGCAGCGGCGGTGACGGCAGGGGATACCTCAATCAGCCCCAGCATTTT. This gives the protein CASSGGDGRGYLNQPQHF.

The CDR3 loop reads CASSPFALNNEQFF. In DNA, the CDR3 is TGTGCCAGCAGTCCTTTTGCTTTGAACAATGAGCAGTTCTTC. This rearrangement joins TRBV27 to TRBJ2-1; D is ambiguous. The CDR3 sequence is 14 residues long. Germline V gene data show CDR1 as MNHEY and CDR2 as SMNVEV (reference sequence). Deletions cut 5 bases from V and 5 bases from J, with 13 bases between.

The rearrangement joins TRBV6-1 to TRBJ2-7; D possibly corresponds to TRBD2 (6 bases). CDR1 is MNHNS and CDR2 is SASEGT in the germline V gene. The germline V and J ends were trimmed by 6 bases and 13 bases, with 19 bases remaining between them. This CDR3 comprises 12 residues. As DNA, the CDR3 is TGTGCCAGCAGGACTATAGGGACTTTGAACTACTTC. It is translated as CASRTIGTLNYF.

This chain joins TRBV19 and TRBJ2-2; no reliable D call. The CDR3 totals 15 residues. V was trimmed by 3 bases and J by 5 bases, leaving 13 bases between them. The V gene's germline CDR1 is LNHDA and CDR2 SQIVND (reference sequence). The CDR3 sequence is CASSIPARMTGELFF. CDR3 in DNA: TGTGCCAGTAGTATCCCCGCCAGGATGACCGGGGAGCTGTTTTTT.